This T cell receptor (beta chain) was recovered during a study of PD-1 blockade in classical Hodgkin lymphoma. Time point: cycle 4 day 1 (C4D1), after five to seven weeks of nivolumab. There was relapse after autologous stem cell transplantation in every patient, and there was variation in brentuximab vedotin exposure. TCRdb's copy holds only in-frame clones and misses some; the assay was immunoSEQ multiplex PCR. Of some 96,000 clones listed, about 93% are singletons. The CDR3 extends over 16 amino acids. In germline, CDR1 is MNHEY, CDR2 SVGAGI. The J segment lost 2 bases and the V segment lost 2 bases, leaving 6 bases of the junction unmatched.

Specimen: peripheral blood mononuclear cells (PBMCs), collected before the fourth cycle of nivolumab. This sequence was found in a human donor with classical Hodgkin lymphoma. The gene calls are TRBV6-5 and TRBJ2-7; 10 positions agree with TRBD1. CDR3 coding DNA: TGTGCCAGCAGTTACGCGACCGGGACAGGGGCCTACGAGCAGTACTTC. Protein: CASSYATGTGAYEQYF.